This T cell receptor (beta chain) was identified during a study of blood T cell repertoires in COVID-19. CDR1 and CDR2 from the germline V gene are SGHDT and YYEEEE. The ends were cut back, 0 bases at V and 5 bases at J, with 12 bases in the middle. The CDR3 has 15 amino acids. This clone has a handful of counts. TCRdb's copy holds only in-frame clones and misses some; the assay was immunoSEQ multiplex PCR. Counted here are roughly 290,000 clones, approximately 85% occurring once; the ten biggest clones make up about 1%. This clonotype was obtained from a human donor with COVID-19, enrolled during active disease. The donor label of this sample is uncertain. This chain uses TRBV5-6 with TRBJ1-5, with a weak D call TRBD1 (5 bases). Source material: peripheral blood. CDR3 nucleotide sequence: TGTGCCAGCAGCTTGGCCGGGGGAAGCCATCAGCCCCAGCATTTT. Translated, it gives CASSLAGGSHQPQHF. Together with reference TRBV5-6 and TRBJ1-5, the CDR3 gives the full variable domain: DAGVTQSPTHLIKTRGQQVTLRCSPKSGHDTVSWYQQALGQGPQFIFQYYEEEERQRGNFPDRFSGHQFPNYSSELNVNALLLGDSALYLCASSLAGGSHQPQHFGDGTRLSIL.